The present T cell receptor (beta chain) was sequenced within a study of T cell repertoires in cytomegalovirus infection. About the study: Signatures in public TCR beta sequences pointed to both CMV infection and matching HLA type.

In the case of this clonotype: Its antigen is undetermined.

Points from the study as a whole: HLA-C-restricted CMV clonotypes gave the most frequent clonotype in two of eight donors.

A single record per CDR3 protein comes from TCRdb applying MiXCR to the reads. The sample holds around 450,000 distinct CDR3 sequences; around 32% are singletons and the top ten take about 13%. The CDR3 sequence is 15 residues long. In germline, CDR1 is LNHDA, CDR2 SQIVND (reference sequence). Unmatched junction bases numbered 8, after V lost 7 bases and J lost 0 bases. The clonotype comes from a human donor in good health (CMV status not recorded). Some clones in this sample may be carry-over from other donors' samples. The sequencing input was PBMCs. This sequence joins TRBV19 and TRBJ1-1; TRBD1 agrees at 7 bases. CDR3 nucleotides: TGTGCCAGTAAACTAACAGGGGCCCTGAACACTGAAGCTTTCTTT. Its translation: CASKLTGALNTEAFF.